The subject of this entry is one T cell receptor beta chain. The antigen it binds to is not known. Base qualities were left out, and no much larger clone turns up one base away. This specimen belongs to a study of cytomegalovirus exposure and HLA in healthy donors listed by TCRdb under 2017. Regarding the complete study: An earlier analysis of approximately 640 of the donors reported about 290 Gb of sequence data and 117 million unique TCR beta sequences from about 179 million T cells. An early release that covered about 600 HLA-typed donors contained around 300 gigabases of sequencing data and approximately 85 million unique TCR sequences. Of the approximately 400 genotyped donors, 81% were placed in the genetic ancestry cluster associated with self-reported Caucasian donors. The aim of the study was to test whether cataloging public T cell receptors could identify signatures of past pathogen exposure. Using immunosequencing, the study profiled T cell repertoires from some 670 subjects and related those repertoires to cytomegalovirus serostatus. Along with the approximately 620-subject first cohort, a separate validation cohort of more than 90 different subjects was used. To predict cytomegalovirus infection status, the study combined high-throughput TCR immunosequencing, statistical association of individual TCRs with disease status, and machine learning. A later analysis re-analyzed previously published TCR beta repertoires from roughly 600 donors and added high-resolution HLA genotyping to study TCR occurrence patterns. Rather than drawing on any new phenotypic data, the later analysis identified candidate immune exposures from TCR beta sequences and the way those sequences occurred across donors. An earlier analysis of 450 to 750 of the donors used high-throughput TCR beta sequencing to judge whether each TCR beta V gene segment behaved as functional or pseudogenic. Donor age, sex, ethnicity and CMV serostatus were compiled alongside the repertoire data. A later genetic analysis used genome-wide SNP genotypes for about 60% of the 666 donors, treating that subset as a discovery cohort. Every repertoire in the discovery cohort had been generated on one and the same sequencing platform. HLA typing included class I and class II loci at four-digit resolution. Typing coverage varied by locus: roughly 629-640 donors for A, B, C, DRB1 and DQB1; 500 to 550 for DQA1; over 600 for DPA1; roughly 450 for DPB1. Several DR-DQ haplotypes were handled as single units for association and clustering because linkage in the cohort was strong. On average, roughly 250,000 unique TCR beta nucleotide sequences were sequenced per donor among a few hundred genotyped donors of the cohort, with approximately 18% of those sequences being non-productive.

What the work shows at the level of the full study, not this receptor alone: A later genetic analysis reported fewer N-insertions in productive TCRs among donors in an Asian-associated ancestry cluster than the roughly 700-donor mean. A cluster of highly shared sequence variants was judged likely to be a technical artifact of the sequencing pipeline. In vitro tests confirmed that three of the cytomegalovirus-associated TCR beta chains recognize cytomegalovirus antigens. In this cohort, only TCR beta chains were sequenced, and detectable features were limited by the absence of alpha or paired-chain data. In the study, 164 TCR beta chains were listed as associated with cytomegalovirus. The 87-base-pair reads could not distinguish some IMGT-functional V segments, including TRBV6-2 and TRBV6-3, so those segments were excluded. In a later analysis, the rate of TCR association differed among HLA loci, with DRB1 alleles having the most associated TCRs and HLA-C alleles having the fewest. When HLA alleles, especially DR and DQ, strongly co-occurred, attributing TCR associations to individual alleles was difficult. Most TCR sequences were observed very rarely across donors, whereas some public TCRs were present in many individuals. A later analysis found that most CMV-associated TCR beta chains appeared HLA-restricted, with HLA associations seemingly driven largely by CMV exposure. In a later analysis, 15,000 to 20,000 TCR beta sequences were associated with specific HLA alleles at a false discovery rate of 0.05. Because some donors lacked HLA typing at each locus, the association tests relied only on the typed subset. A further reported finding was that TCR beta sequences accurately predicted the HLA-A and HLA-B alleles for most subjects in the first cohort. In both the original and validation cohorts, the classifier was reported to diagnose cytomegalovirus status with high specificity and sensitivity. In a later genetic analysis, a missense DCLRE1C variant was associated with V-gene and J-gene trimming of TCR beta chains, and the association was replicated in an independent cohort. Broadly in line with IMGT annotations, most TCR beta V segments showed up in productive rearrangements about 90% or about 30% of the time in an earlier analysis of several hundred of the donors. Correlated functional status among segregating V segments might reflect linkage disequilibrium, but an unknown experimental factor could not be ruled out. The authors suggested that the approach could potentially be generalized to other disease states and immunological phenotypes. For the cohort, immune exposure information was limited to CMV serostatus. Several of the top co-occurrence clusters appeared to be linked to parvovirus B19, influenza, CMV and Epstein-Barr virus, according to a later analysis. The presence/absence analyses assumed that sequencing depth was roughly uniform across donors, and that assumption may not be true. Because counts were too low, seventeen rarely observed V segments, including chromosome 9 orphons, were excluded from the earlier analysis of 587 of the donors. In a later analysis, HLA-associated TCR beta chains showed more clonal expansion and lower generation probabilities than non-associated chains that were equally common.

Receptor amplification or capture employed the immunoSEQ multiplex PCR assay. For the multiplex PCR, a mixture combining 60 forward primers for TCR Vbeta segments and 13 reverse primers for TCR Jbeta segments was used. Amplification of the CDR3 region of rearranged TCR beta genes was performed with a multiplex PCR assay on genomic DNA. On the Illumina HiSeq System, the amplified TCR beta libraries were sequenced as 87-base-pair reads. Per the original workflow: Across the roughly 670 repertoires, a later analysis counted tens of millions of unique TCR beta chains, around 10 million of which were shared by at least two donors. To remove PCR and sequencing errors, raw reads were error-corrected and collapsed into unique sequences using a nearest-neighbor algorithm that merged closely related sequences. To assign V, D and J gene segments, CDR3 sequences were aligned to IMGT reference sequences. Each retained sequence needed at least a six-nucleotide match to both a V gene segment and a J gene segment. Rearrangements were called productive when the CDR3 lacked stop codons and stayed in frame with V and J; all others were non-productive. Following IMGT convention, CDR3 was defined as the stretch from the second conserved V-encoded cysteine up to the conserved J-encoded phenylalanine. The earlier analysis of some 550 of the donors excluded any sequence lacking an unambiguous match to a single V gene segment. An earlier analysis of fewer than 650 of the donors classified V segments as functional when productive rearrangements were above 56.7% and as segregating when the standard deviation between donors was above 5%. A statistical classification framework was built for diagnosing cytomegalovirus status from the catalog of TCR beta chain sequences. V and J gene assignment, in a later analysis, came from comparing TCR nucleotide sequences with IMGT/GENE-DB human TR gene sequences. Using the TCRdist pipeline, a later analysis assigned CDR3 sequences along with most-parsimonious VDJ recombination scenarios. In a later analysis, each TCR beta chain was defined by its CDR3 amino acid sequence together with its V-gene family, and reads without a unique V-gene family were excluded. In a later analysis, 450 to 600 highly shared, low-generation-probability nucleotide sequences were removed to address suspected cross-contamination and a sequencing artifact. In a later analysis, a clonal expansion index was calculated for each public chain from normalized within-repertoire ranks of inferred template counts. In a later analysis, generation probabilities were computed with a VDJ recombination model fitted to out-of-frame rearrangements, and the resulting probabilities were checked against IGoR. In a later analysis, TCR-TCR, TCR-HLA and TCR-CMV co-occurrence was scored with hypergeometric tests, and a repertoire-size bias correction was applied to TCR pairs. False discovery rates were estimated in a later analysis by permuting HLA or CMV assignments 20 times. In a later analysis, co-occurring TCRs were grouped using DBSCAN, and TCRdist sequence similarity was added for clustering within HLA-allele-positive subsets. Co-occurrence clustering excluded repertoires with fewer than 30,000 or more than 120,000 public chains, plus five with anomalous nucleotide sharing. TCRdb mirrors the immuneACCESS table, restricted to in-frame sequences. Some clones are absent from its copies; in checked studies, under half trace to an unresolved V gene, and the reason for the others is unknown. Clonal size and the V and J genes are those of that table, whereas D and trimming came from the DNA. Present in this sample are approximately 170,000 clones, 73% of which were seen just once. The ten largest clonotypes hold roughly 5.4% of the sample.

In total, roughly 710 healthy bone marrow donors made up the cohort. All cohort members were sampled while nominally healthy, although unrecorded immune exposures were likely present. The donor tested CMV seropositive, placing the donor among the 250 to 300 seropositive members of the cohort. A peripheral blood sample was provided by each donor, and peripheral blood mononuclear cells were used for TCR beta sequencing. Genomic DNA extraction from the blood cell samples was performed with the Qiagen DNeasy Blood Extraction Kit. Trimming accounts for 1 base at V and 8 bases at J, while the number of junction bases matched to no gene is 4. The germline V gene gives CDR1 as SGHAT and CDR2 as FQNNGV. Measured from the cysteine to the phenylalanine, the CDR3 is 13 residues long. The CDR3 DNA has 39 bases and is translated from base 1.

The sequence was obtained from a woman aged 18-35 years in good health and CMV-seropositive. Material for sequencing was PBMCs. The V gene is TRBV11-2 and the J gene is TRBJ1-1; 7 bases in the middle match TRBD1. The nucleotide sequence reads as follows: TGTGCCAGCAGCTTAGGGACAGGCGCCGAAGCTTTCTTT. Translated, this is CASSLGTGAEAFF.